A single sample gave rise to the 9 T cell receptor beta chains below, sequenced in a study of T-cell memory formation after mild COVID-19 (dated by TCRdb to about 2021). Library creation used 5' RACE. TCRdb names Illumina NovaSeq 6000 as the instrument used. The raw public data were reprocessed by TCRdb itself: fastp quality trimming at Q25, MiXCR clonotype calling, in-frame beta chains only. When rows share a CDR3 protein, they turn into one entry using the most common DNA and genes. This sample lists fewer than 650,000 distinct CDR3 sequences; about 20% were detected once. The ten largest account for approximately 8.4% of the sample. The sample was PBMCs or a T cell subset sorted from them (not recorded which). The source is an adult woman who had mild COVID-19 (a few samples of this study predate the infection). The sample titles of this study are shuffled in the database, so cell type and time point are left out; the donor was told from shared clones.

This clonotype has only one observation. This chain connects TRBV24-1 to TRBJ2-7; D not certain. The CDR3 covers 12 residues. Trimming removed 7 bases at V and 5 bases at J, with 11 bases between. The germline gives CDR1 KGHDR, CDR2 SFDVKD. CDR3 sequence reads: CATSQTGNEQYF. CDR3 DNA: TGTGCCACCAGCCAGACGGGTAACGAGCAGTACTTC.

This clonotype was counted many times. The V gene is TRBV12-3 or TRBV12-4, the J gene TRBJ2-7, with a weak D call TRBD1 (6 bases). This CDR3 region has 16 residues. V was shortened by 3 bases and J by 1 base, with 16 bases between the two germline ends. Here the CDR3 reads CASSFLPGHLSYEQYF. CDR3 sequence (DNA): TGTGCCAGCAGTTTCCTCCCGGGACATTTATCCTACGAGCAGTACTTC.

The chain combines TRBV6-5 with TRBJ2-3; 13 bases are shared with TRBD2. This CDR3 region has 18 residues. Germline CDR1 is MNHEY and CDR2 is SVGAGI. After removal of 2 bases from V and 2 bases from J, the junction contained 7 bases not matched to a gene. CDR3 protein: CASSYKPGLAGFTDTQYF. DNA of the CDR3: TGTGCCAGCAGTTACAAACCGGGACTAGCGGGATTCACAGATACGCAGTATTTT.

The V and J genes are TRBV20-1 and TRBJ2-1; 8 bases fit TRBD2. After removal of 3 bases from V and 7 bases from J, the junction contained 17 bases not matched to a gene. Looked up from germline, CDR1 is DFQATT and CDR2 is SNEGSKA (reference sequence). The CDR3 runs to 17 residues. The CDR3 coding sequence is TGCAGTGCTAGGGGGTTTAGCGGGGTCACGAGCCGTAATGAGCAGTTCTTC. The encoded protein is CSARGFSGVTSRNEQFF.

This sequence joins TRBV20-1 and TRBJ2-1; 11 nucleotides agree with TRBD2. Germline V lookup: CDR1 DFQATT, CDR2 SNEGSKA (reference sequence). V gave up 6 bases and J gave up 9 bases; unmatched junction bases: 13. The CDR3 covers 15 residues. CDR3 amino acids: CSADLAGGPSSEQFF. The CDR3 DNA reads TGCAGTGCGGATTTAGCGGGAGGGCCCTCATCTGAGCAGTTCTTC.

The V call is TRBV11-2, the J call TRBJ2-7; 9 bases are shared with TRBD2. Unmatched junction bases numbered 11, after V lost 8 bases and J lost 0 bases. The CDR3 is 16 residues long. CDR1 and CDR2 from the germline V gene are SGHAT and FQNNGV. Here the CDR3 reads CASGHRSGGSSYEQYF. CDR3 nucleotide sequence: TGTGCCAGCGGGCACCGAAGCGGGGGGAGCTCCTACGAGCAGTACTTC.

This clonotype was detected only a few times. The chain has TRBV6-2 or TRBV6-3 and TRBJ2-1; D is unclear. Trimming took 6 bases from V and 4 from J, leaving 16 bases between them. Germline assignment: CDR1 MNHEY and CDR2 SVGEGT. This CDR3 contains 15 residues. CDR3: CASSRLSNLYNEQFF. The CDR3 bases are TGTGCCAGCAGCCGCCTCAGTAATCTATACAATGAGCAGTTCTTC.

This clonotype was seen repeatedly, ten times or more. The chain combines TRBV5-1 with TRBJ2-3, with TRBD2 matching over 9 bases. J lost 1 base, V lost 4 bases, and 4 bases had no gene match. CDR1 and CDR2 from the germline V gene are SGHRS and YFSETQ. The CDR3 contains 15 residues. In nucleotides, the CDR3 is TGCGCCAGCAGCCCAGAGCGGGGGGGCACAGATACGCAGTATTTT. Translated: CASSPERGGTDTQYF.

This clonotype came up a few times. The rearrangement joins TRBV5-1 to TRBJ2-1; 7 nucleotides match TRBD2. The ends lost 0 bases at V and 10 bases at J; junction bases unmatched: 4. Germline values: CDR1 SGHRS, CDR2 YFSETQ. The CDR3 has 13 residues. CDR3 amino acids: CASSLGAGLEQFF. The CDR3 DNA sequence: TGCGCCAGCAGCTTGGGCGCGGGACTAGAGCAGTTCTTC.